This T cell receptor beta chain was recovered during a study of T cell responses to AZD1222 COVID-19 vaccine. Produced via immunoSEQ multiplex PCR; TCRdb's table is partial and in-frame only. The sample has about 110,000 clones, 90% seen once. The ends were cut back, 5 bases at V and 4 bases at J, with 37 bases in the middle. The CDR3 has 22 residues. Germline loops: CDR1 KGHDR, CDR2 SFDVKD. General study findings and limits: Only a handful of AZD1222 recipients tested seropositive at baseline.

Points on this clone: Antigen specificity is unknown.

This chain joins TRBV24-1 and TRBJ1-2; no clear D gene. This receptor was identified in an adult in good health. This specimen consisted of peripheral blood, obtained on day 0 of AZD1222 vaccination. The CDR3, as DNA: TGTGCCACCAGTGCGTCTCAGTTCTCCCACCATGATGGCCTGCAGTCTCTCTATGGCTACACCTTC. Translation gives CATSASQFSHHDGLQSLYGYTF.